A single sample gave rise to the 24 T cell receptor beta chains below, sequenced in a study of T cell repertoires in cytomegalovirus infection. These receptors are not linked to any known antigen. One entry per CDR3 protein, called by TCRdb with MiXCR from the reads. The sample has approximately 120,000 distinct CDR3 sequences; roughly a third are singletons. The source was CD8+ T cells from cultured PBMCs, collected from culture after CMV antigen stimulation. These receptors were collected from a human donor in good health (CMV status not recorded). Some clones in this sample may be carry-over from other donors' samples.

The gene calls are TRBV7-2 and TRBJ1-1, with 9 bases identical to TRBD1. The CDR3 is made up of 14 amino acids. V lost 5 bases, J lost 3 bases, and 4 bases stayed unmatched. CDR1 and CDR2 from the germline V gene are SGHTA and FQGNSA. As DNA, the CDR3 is TGTGCCAGCAGCGTATGGACAGGGGACACTGAAGCTTTCTTT. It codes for CASSVWTGDTEAFF. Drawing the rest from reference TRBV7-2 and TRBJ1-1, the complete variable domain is GAGVSQSPSNKVTEKGKDVELRCDPISGHTALYWYRQSLGQGLEFLIYFQGNSAPDKSGLPSDRFSAERTGGSVSTLTIQRTQQEDSAVYLCASSVWTGDTEAFFGQGTRLTVV.

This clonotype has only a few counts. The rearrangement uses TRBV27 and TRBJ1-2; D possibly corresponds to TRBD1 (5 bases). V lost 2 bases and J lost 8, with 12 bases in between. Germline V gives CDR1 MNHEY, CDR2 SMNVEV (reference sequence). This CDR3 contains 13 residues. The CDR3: CASSLLAGDGYTF. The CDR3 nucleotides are TGTGCCAGCAGTTTACTCGCGGGGGACGGCTACACCTTC.

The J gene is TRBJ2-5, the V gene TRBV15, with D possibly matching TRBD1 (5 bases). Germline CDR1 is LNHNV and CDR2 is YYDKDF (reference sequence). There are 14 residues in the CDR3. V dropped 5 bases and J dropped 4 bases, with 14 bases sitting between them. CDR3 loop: CATSWQGSGETQYF. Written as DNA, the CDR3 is TGTGCCACCAGCTGGCAGGGCTCGGGAGAGACCCAGTACTTC.

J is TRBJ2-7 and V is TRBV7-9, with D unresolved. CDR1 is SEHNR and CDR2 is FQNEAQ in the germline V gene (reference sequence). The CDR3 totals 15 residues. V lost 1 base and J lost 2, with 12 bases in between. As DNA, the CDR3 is TGTGCCAGCAGCTTAGTTGAGCGAGAAGCCTACGAGCAGTACTTC. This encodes CASSLVEREAYEQYF.

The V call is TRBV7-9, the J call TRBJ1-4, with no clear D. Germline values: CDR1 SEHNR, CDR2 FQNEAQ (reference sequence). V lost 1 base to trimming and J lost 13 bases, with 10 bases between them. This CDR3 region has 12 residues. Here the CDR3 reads CASSLDRERLFF. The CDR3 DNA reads TGTGCCAGCAGCTTAGACCGGGAACGACTGTTTTTT.

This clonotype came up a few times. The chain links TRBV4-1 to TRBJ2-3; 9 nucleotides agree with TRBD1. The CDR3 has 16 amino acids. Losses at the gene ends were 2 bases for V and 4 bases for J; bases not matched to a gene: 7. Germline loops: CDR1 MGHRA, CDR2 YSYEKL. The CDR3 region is CASSQTPGQGADTQYF. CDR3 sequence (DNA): TGCGCCAGCAGCCAAACCCCGGGACAGGGTGCAGATACGCAGTATTTT.

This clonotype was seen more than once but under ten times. CDR3 loop: CASSSSLGYTF. DNA for the CDR3: TGTGCCAGCAGTTCTTCACTAGGCTACACCTTC. The chain carries TRBV7-8 and TRBJ1-2; D uncertain. The germline V and J ends were trimmed by 6 bases and 8 bases, with 10 bases remaining between them. CDR1 SGHVS and CDR2 FQNEAQ come from the germline V gene. This CDR3 is built from 11 residues. Complete variable domain (other parts from reference TRBV7-8 and TRBJ1-2): GAGVSQSPRYKVAKRGQDVALRCDPISGHVSLFWYQQALGQGPEFLTYFQNEAQLDKSGLPSDRFFAERPEGSVSTLKIQRTQQEDSAVYLCASSSSLGYTFGSGTRLTVV.

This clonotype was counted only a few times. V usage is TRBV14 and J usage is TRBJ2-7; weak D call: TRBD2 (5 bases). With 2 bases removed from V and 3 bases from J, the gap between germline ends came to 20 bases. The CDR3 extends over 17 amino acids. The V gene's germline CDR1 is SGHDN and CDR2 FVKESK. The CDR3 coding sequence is TGTGCCAGCAGCCAACCGGACGGACCTCCCGGGGACTACGAGCAGTACTTC. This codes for CASSQPDGPPGDYEQYF. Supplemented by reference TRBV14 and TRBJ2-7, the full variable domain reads EAGVTQFPSHSVIEKGQTVTLRCDPISGHDNLYWYRRVMGKEIKFLLHFVKESKQDESGMPNNRFLAERTGGTYSTLKVQPAELEDSGVYFCASSQPDGPPGDYEQYFGPGTRLTVT.

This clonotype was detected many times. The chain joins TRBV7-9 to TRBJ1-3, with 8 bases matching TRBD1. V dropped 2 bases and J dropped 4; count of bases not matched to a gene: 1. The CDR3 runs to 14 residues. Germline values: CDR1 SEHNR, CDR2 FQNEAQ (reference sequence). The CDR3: CASSLPGGGNTIYF. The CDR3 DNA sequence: TGTGCCAGCAGCTTACCAGGGGGCGGAAACACCATATATTTT.

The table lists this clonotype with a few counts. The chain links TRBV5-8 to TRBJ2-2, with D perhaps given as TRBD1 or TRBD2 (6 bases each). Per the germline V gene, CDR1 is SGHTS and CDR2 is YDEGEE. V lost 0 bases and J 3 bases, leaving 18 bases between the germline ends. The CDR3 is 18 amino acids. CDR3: CASSLGTTWGADTGELFF. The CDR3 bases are TGTGCCAGCAGCTTGGGGACGACTTGGGGGGCTGACACCGGGGAGCTGTTTTTT. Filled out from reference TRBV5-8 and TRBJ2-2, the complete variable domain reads EAGVTQSPTHLIKTRGQQATLRCSPISGHTSVYWYQQALGLGLQFLLWYDEGEERNRGNFPPRFSGRQFPNYSSELNVNALELEDSALYLCASSLGTTWGADTGELFFGEGSRLTVL.

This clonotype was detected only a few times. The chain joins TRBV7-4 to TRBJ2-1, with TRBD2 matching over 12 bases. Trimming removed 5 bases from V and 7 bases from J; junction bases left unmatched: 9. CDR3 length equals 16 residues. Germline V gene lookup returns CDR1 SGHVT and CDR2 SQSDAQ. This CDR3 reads CASSTLAGGPENEQFF. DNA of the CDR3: TGTGCCAGCAGCACCCTAGCGGGGGGGCCGGAAAATGAGCAGTTCTTC.

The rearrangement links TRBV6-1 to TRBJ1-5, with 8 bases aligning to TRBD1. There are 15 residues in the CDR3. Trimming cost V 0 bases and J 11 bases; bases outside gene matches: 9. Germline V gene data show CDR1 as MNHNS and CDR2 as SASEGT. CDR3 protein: CASSEAGQVRQSQHF. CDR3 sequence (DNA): TGTGCCAGCAGTGAAGCGGGACAGGTCAGGCAGTCCCAGCATTTT.

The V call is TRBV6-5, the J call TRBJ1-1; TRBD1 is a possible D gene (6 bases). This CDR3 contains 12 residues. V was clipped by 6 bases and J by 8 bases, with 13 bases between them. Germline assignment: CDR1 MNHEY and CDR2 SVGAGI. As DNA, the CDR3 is TGTGCCAGCAGAACGGGACAAACCGAAGCTTTCTTT. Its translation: CASRTGQTEAFF.

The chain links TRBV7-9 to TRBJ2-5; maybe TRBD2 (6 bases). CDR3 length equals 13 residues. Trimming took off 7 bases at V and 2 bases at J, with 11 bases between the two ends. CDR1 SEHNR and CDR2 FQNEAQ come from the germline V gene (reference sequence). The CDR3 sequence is CASTMEGQETQYF. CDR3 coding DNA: TGTGCCAGCACTATGGAGGGGCAAGAGACCCAGTACTTC.

The CDR3 nucleotides read TGTGCCAGCAGTCGAGTCGAGAGGGGCGGAGAGACCCAGTACTTC. Translation: CASSRVERGGETQYF. V usage is TRBV28 and J usage is TRBJ2-5; perhaps D is TRBD1 or TRBD2 (5 bases each). The germline gives CDR1 MDHEN, CDR2 SYDVKM. The CDR3 runs to 15 residues. V dropped 5 bases and J dropped 4 bases, with 17 bases sitting between them. The complete variable domain, with remaining parts taken from reference TRBV28 and TRBJ2-5, reads DVKVTQSSRYLVKRTGEKVFLECVQDMDHENMFWYRQDPGLGLRLIYFSYDVKMKEKGDIPEGYSVSREKKERFSLILESASTNQTSMYLCASSRVERGGETQYFGPGTRLLVL.

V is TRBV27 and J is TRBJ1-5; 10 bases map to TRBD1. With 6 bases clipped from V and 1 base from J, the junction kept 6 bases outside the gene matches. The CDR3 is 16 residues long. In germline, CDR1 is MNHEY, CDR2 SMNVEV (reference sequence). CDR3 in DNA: TGTGCCAGCAGGCCCGGGACAGGGGCCAGCAATCAGCCCCAGCATTTT. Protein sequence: CASRPGTGASNQPQHF.

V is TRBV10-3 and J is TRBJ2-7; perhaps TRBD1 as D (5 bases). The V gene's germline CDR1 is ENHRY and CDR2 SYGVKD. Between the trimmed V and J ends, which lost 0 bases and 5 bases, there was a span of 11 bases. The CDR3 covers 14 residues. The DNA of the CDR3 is TGTGCCATCAGTGAGTCGGCAGGGTCGGACGAGCAGTACTTC. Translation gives CAISESAGSDEQYF.

CDR3 DNA sequence: TGTGCCAGCAGCACAAGGGACACCCAGTTGAACACTGAAGCTTTCTTT. Translating gives CASSTRDTQLNTEAFF. The V and J genes are TRBV7-2 and TRBJ1-1, with D tentatively TRBD1 (6 bases). This CDR3 comprises 16 residues. In germline, CDR1 is SGHTA, CDR2 FQGNSA. V lost 5 bases to trimming and J lost 0 bases, with 16 bases between them.

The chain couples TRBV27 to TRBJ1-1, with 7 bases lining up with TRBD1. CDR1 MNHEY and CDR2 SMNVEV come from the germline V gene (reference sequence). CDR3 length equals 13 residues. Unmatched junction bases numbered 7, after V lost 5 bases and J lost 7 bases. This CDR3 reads CASSLGQAYEAFF. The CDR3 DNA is TGTGCCAGCAGTCTCGGACAGGCTTATGAAGCTTTCTTT.

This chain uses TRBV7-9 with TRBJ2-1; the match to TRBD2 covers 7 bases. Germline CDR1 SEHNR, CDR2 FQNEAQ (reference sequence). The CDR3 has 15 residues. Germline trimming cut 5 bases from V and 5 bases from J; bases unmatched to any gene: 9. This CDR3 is CASSLVASGNNEQFF. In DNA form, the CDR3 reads TGTGCCAGCAGCCTCGTCGCTAGCGGCAACAATGAGCAGTTCTTC. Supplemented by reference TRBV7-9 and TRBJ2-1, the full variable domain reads DTGVSQNPRHKITKRGQNVTFRCDPISEHNRLYWYRQTLGQGPEFLTYFQNEAQLEKSRLLSDRFSAERPKGSFSTLEIQRTEQGDSAMYLCASSLVASGNNEQFFGPGTRLTVL.

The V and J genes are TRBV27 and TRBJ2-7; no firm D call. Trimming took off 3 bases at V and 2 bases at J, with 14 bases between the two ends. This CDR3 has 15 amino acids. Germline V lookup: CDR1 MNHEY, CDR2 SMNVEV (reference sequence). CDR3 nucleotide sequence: TGTGCCAGCAGTTTGGGTGCACACGTAACCTACGAGCAGTACTTC. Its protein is CASSLGAHVTYEQYF.

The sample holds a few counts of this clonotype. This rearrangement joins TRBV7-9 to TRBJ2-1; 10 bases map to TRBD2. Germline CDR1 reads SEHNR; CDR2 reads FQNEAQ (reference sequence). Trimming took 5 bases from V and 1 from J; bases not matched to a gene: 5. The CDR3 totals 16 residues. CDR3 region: CASSPTSGVSYNEQFF. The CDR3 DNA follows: TGTGCCAGCAGCCCTACTAGCGGGGTTTCCTACAATGAGCAGTTCTTC.

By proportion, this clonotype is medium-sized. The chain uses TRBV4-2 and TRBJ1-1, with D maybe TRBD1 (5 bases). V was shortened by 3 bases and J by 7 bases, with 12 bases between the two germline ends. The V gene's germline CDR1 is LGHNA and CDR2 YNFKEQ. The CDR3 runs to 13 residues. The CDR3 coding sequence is TGTGCCAGCAGCCATACCCAGGGAAATGAAGCTTTCTTT. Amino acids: CASSHTQGNEAFF.

The CDR3 is CASSLAPLNTEAFF. DNA of the CDR3: TGTGCCAGCAGTTTAGCCCCCTTGAACACTGAAGCTTTCTTT. J is TRBJ1-1 and V is TRBV12-3 or TRBV12-4; D ambiguous. CDR3 length equals 14 residues. Between the trimmed V and J ends, which lost 0 bases and 0 bases, there was a span of 5 bases.